Listed below are T cell receptor beta chains from one sample, sequenced in a study of T-cell memory formation after mild COVID-19. MiXCR was run by TCRdb on the 5' RACE reads, yielding one entry per CDR3 protein. Of 250,000 to 300,000 distinct CDR3 sequences in the sample, roughly 8% were seen once. Sequenced input: PBMCs or a T cell subset sorted from them (not recorded which). These TCRs come from a man aged 18-30 years who had mild COVID-19 (a few samples of this study predate the infection). Cell type and time point are not known. CDR3s include the opening cysteine and the closing phenylalanine or tryptophan. The order of the fields is CDR3 DNA, CDR3 protein, V gene, J gene, clone size, D gene. The D gene is left open where the match is weak. Expanded clones get a size class; other rows say once, few or many, or leave the size out.

CDR3nt: TGCAGCGTGACAGGGGATAACTATGGCTACACCTTC
CDR3aa: CSVTGDNYGYTF
v_gene: TRBV29-1
j_gene: TRBJ1-2
abundance: few
d_gene: TRBD1

CDR3nt: TGCGCCAGCAGCCAAGTGATACACAACCTTTTTGAAAAACTGTTTTTT
CDR3aa: CASSQVIHNLFEKLFF
v_gene: TRBV4-1
j_gene: TRBJ1-4
abundance: .
d_gene: .

CDR3nt: TGCGCCAGCAGCGGGGGGACAGGGGATGGGGCCAACGTCCTGACTTTC
CDR3aa: CASSGGTGDGANVLTF
v_gene: TRBV5-1
j_gene: TRBJ2-6
abundance: .
d_gene: TRBD1

CDR3nt: TGTGCCAGCAGTTCCCACCAGACAGCGACCTACGAGCAGTACTTC
CDR3aa: CASSSHQTATYEQYF
v_gene: TRBV12-3/TRBV12-4
j_gene: TRBJ2-7
abundance: many
d_gene: .

CDR3nt: TGTGCCAGCAGTTACGAGTACGAGCAGTACTTC
CDR3aa: CASSYEYEQYF
v_gene: TRBV6-2/TRBV6-3
j_gene: TRBJ2-7
abundance: .
d_gene: .

CDR3nt: TGCGCCAGCTCGCCTGCCGCAAGAAATGAGCAGTTCTTC
CDR3aa: CASSPAARNEQFF
v_gene: TRBV5-1
j_gene: TRBJ2-1
abundance: many
d_gene: .

CDR3nt: TGTGCCAGCAGGTTAGCTACAGTAGCCTACAATGAGCAGTTCTTC
CDR3aa: CASRLATVAYNEQFF
v_gene: TRBV7-2
j_gene: TRBJ2-1
abundance: .
d_gene: .

CDR3nt: TGTGCCAGCAGCCGCGGGGGGCTGGAGACCCAGTACTTC
CDR3aa: CASSRGGLETQYF
v_gene: TRBV11-1
j_gene: TRBJ2-5
abundance: many
d_gene: TRBD2

CDR3nt: TGTGCCAGCAGCTTATTCGGTAGCGGGGCCACAGATACGCAGTATTTT
CDR3aa: CASSLFGSGATDTQYF
v_gene: TRBV7-2
j_gene: TRBJ2-3
abundance: few
d_gene: TRBD2

CDR3nt: TGTGCCAGCGGACAGTATCAAGAGACCCAGTACTTC
CDR3aa: CASGQYQETQYF
v_gene: TRBV19
j_gene: TRBJ2-5
abundance: many
d_gene: .

CDR3nt: TGTGCCAGCAGCGAGGGGTATGGCTACACCTTC
CDR3aa: CASSEGYGYTF
v_gene: TRBV6-6
j_gene: TRBJ1-2
abundance: many
d_gene: .

CDR3nt: TGTGCCACCAGCAGAGACGGGACAGGGGGGTGGAACACCATATATTTT
CDR3aa: CATSRDGTGGWNTIYF
v_gene: TRBV15
j_gene: TRBJ1-3
abundance: many
d_gene: TRBD1

CDR3nt: TGTGCCAGCAGTCGACAGTTGGGGGAGACCCAGTACTTC
CDR3aa: CASSRQLGETQYF
v_gene: TRBV2
j_gene: TRBJ2-5
abundance: .
d_gene: .

CDR3nt: TGTGCCAGCAGTTTATGGGGTGCAGGGGGCGCAGATACGCAGTATTTT
CDR3aa: CASSLWGAGGADTQYF
v_gene: TRBV12-3/TRBV12-4
j_gene: TRBJ2-3
abundance: few
d_gene: TRBD1

CDR3nt: TGCGCCAGCAGCTTGGTGGGGATTGACACTGAAGCTTTCTTT
CDR3aa: CASSLVGIDTEAFF
v_gene: TRBV5-1
j_gene: TRBJ1-1
abundance: .
d_gene: .

CDR3nt: TGCGCCAGCAGCTTGGACCCTAGCCGGGGGAATGAGCAGTTCTTC
CDR3aa: CASSLDPSRGNEQFF
v_gene: TRBV5-1
j_gene: TRBJ2-1
abundance: .
d_gene: .

CDR3nt: TGCAGTGCTAGAGATTGGTCAACTTCGGCGGACTCTGGAAACACCATATATTTT
CDR3aa: CSARDWSTSADSGNTIYF
v_gene: TRBV20-1
j_gene: TRBJ1-3
abundance: few
d_gene: .

CDR3nt: TGTGCCACCAGCCCTCACGACAGACTGAACACTGAAGCTTTCTTT
CDR3aa: CATSPHDRLNTEAFF
v_gene: TRBV15
j_gene: TRBJ1-1
abundance: .
d_gene: .

CDR3nt: TGCGCCAGCAGCCAAGATCCGACGGTTGAAGGGGGGTCCCCCCAGTACTTC
CDR3aa: CASSQDPTVEGGSPQYF
v_gene: TRBV4-1
j_gene: TRBJ2-5
abundance: many
d_gene: .

CDR3nt: TGCGCCAGCAGCCAAGAGAGGACAGGGGTCCAGCCCCAGCATTTT
CDR3aa: CASSQERTGVQPQHF
v_gene: TRBV4-1
j_gene: TRBJ1-5
abundance: .
d_gene: TRBD1

CDR3nt: TGTGCCAGCAGGCCCAGGGGATACAATCAGCCCCAGCATTTT
CDR3aa: CASRPRGYNQPQHF
v_gene: TRBV6-2/TRBV6-3
j_gene: TRBJ1-5
abundance: few
d_gene: .

CDR3nt: TGCAGTGCTACGGGATCTCAAATTTACAATGAGCAGTTCTTC
CDR3aa: CSATGSQIYNEQFF
v_gene: TRBV20-1
j_gene: TRBJ2-1
abundance: .
d_gene: .

CDR3nt: TGCAGCGTCGCACAGAACCCTACGGGGCAGTACTTC
CDR3aa: CSVAQNPTGQYF
v_gene: TRBV29-1
j_gene: TRBJ2-7
abundance: .
d_gene: .

CDR3nt: TGTGCCACTCGGAGGGCAGGGGCCTCCTACAATGAGCAGTTCTTC
CDR3aa: CATRRAGASYNEQFF
v_gene: TRBV6-4
j_gene: TRBJ2-1
abundance: .
d_gene: .

CDR3nt: TGTGCCAGCAGCTTTGGACAGGGGGACTACAATGAGCAGTTCTTC
CDR3aa: CASSFGQGDYNEQFF
v_gene: TRBV7-8
j_gene: TRBJ2-1
abundance: few
d_gene: TRBD1

CDR3nt: TGTGCCAGCAGCAAGATCGACACCCGCCAGGGGCGTCAGCCCCAGCATTTT
CDR3aa: CASSKIDTRQGRQPQHF
v_gene: TRBV7-2
j_gene: TRBJ1-5
abundance: few
d_gene: .

CDR3nt: TGCGCCAGCAGCCAAGATGGCGGCAAAAACATTCAGTACTTC
CDR3aa: CASSQDGGKNIQYF
v_gene: TRBV4-1
j_gene: TRBJ2-4
abundance: .
d_gene: .

CDR3nt: TGTGCCAGCAGTTTGACTAGCGGGGGAGGTTCCTACAATGAGCAGTTCTTC
CDR3aa: CASSLTSGGGSYNEQFF
v_gene: TRBV6-5
j_gene: TRBJ2-1
abundance: many
d_gene: TRBD2

CDR3nt: TGCGCCAGCAGCTTCGATGCTTCGAACACTGAAGCTTTCTTT
CDR3aa: CASSFDASNTEAFF
v_gene: TRBV5-1
j_gene: TRBJ1-1
abundance: many
d_gene: .

CDR3nt: TGTGCCAGCAGCTCAAGGAAGGGAGCGTCCGGGGAGCTGTTTTTT
CDR3aa: CASSSRKGASGELFF
v_gene: TRBV9
j_gene: TRBJ2-2
abundance: .
d_gene: .

CDR3nt: TGCGCCAGCAGCCTGGACAGGCCTAATGAAAAACTGTTTTTT
CDR3aa: CASSLDRPNEKLFF
v_gene: TRBV4-1
j_gene: TRBJ1-4
abundance: .
d_gene: TRBD1

CDR3nt: TGCGCCAGCAGCCCCCGACTAGCGGACTCCTACGAGCAGTACTTC
CDR3aa: CASSPRLADSYEQYF
v_gene: TRBV4-3
j_gene: TRBJ2-7
abundance: .
d_gene: TRBD2

CDR3nt: TGCGCCAGCAGCCAAGATAGGGGAACAGGGATCTACGAGCAGTACTTC
CDR3aa: CASSQDRGTGIYEQYF
v_gene: TRBV4-1
j_gene: TRBJ2-7
abundance: few
d_gene: .

CDR3nt: TGCGCCAGCAGGGCGGACCCTAGGTATGGCTACACCTTC
CDR3aa: CASRADPRYGYTF
v_gene: TRBV5-1
j_gene: TRBJ1-2
abundance: few
d_gene: .

CDR3nt: TGTGCCAGCAGCTTCCGACGGACACTGTCCACCGGGGAGCTGTTTTTT
CDR3aa: CASSFRRTLSTGELFF
v_gene: TRBV9
j_gene: TRBJ2-2
abundance: few
d_gene: .

CDR3nt: TGCGCCAGCAGCTCCCAACAGGGGGCCGGGGAGCTGTTTTTT
CDR3aa: CASSSQQGAGELFF
v_gene: TRBV5-1
j_gene: TRBJ2-2
abundance: .
d_gene: TRBD1

CDR3nt: TGTGCCAGCAGCTCCATACTAGCGGGTTACAATGAGCAGTTCTTC
CDR3aa: CASSSILAGYNEQFF
v_gene: TRBV3-1
j_gene: TRBJ2-1
abundance: .
d_gene: TRBD2

CDR3nt: TGCGCCAGCAGCGGCTCTTTAGCGGGGGTGGAGACCCAGTACTTC
CDR3aa: CASSGSLAGVETQYF
v_gene: TRBV5-1
j_gene: TRBJ2-5
abundance: .
d_gene: TRBD2

CDR3nt: TGTGCCAGCCAAGGACAGGGGTGGCAGCCCCAGCATTTT
CDR3aa: CASQGQGWQPQHF
v_gene: TRBV6-2/TRBV6-3
j_gene: TRBJ1-5
abundance: .
d_gene: TRBD1

CDR3nt: TGTGCCAGCAGTGAAGAGGTCGGGGAGACCCAGTACTTC
CDR3aa: CASSEEVGETQYF
v_gene: TRBV2
j_gene: TRBJ2-5
abundance: once
d_gene: .

CDR3nt: TGTGCCATCAGTGGAGGGTCGTCTAGCACAGATACGCAGTATTTT
CDR3aa: CAISGGSSSTDTQYF
v_gene: TRBV10-3
j_gene: TRBJ2-3
abundance: few
d_gene: .

CDR3nt: TGTGCCAGCAGTTTATTAGATACCCCCGCAGATACGCAGTATTTT
CDR3aa: CASSLLDTPADTQYF
v_gene: TRBV27
j_gene: TRBJ2-3
abundance: many
d_gene: .

CDR3nt: TGTGCCAGCAGCTTCGCGGCAGGGACCCAGTACTTC
CDR3aa: CASSFAAGTQYF
v_gene: TRBV7-3
j_gene: TRBJ2-5
abundance: .
d_gene: .

CDR3nt: TGTGCCAGCAGCCTTACCACAGCCACGGGGCAGCCCCAGCATTTT
CDR3aa: CASSLTTATGQPQHF
v_gene: TRBV7-9
j_gene: TRBJ1-5
abundance: few
d_gene: .

CDR3nt: TGCGCCAGCAGCTTGGTTGGGGGAGACACCCACTACGAGCAGTACTTC
CDR3aa: CASSLVGGDTHYEQYF
v_gene: TRBV5-1
j_gene: TRBJ2-7
abundance: .
d_gene: .

CDR3nt: TGTGCCAGCAGCTTATCACGCACAGATACGCAGTATTTT
CDR3aa: CASSLSRTDTQYF
v_gene: TRBV7-3
j_gene: TRBJ2-3
abundance: many
d_gene: .

CDR3nt: TGCGCCAGCAGTGATGGGGGTACGCACTATTTT
CDR3aa: CASSDGGTHYF
v_gene: TRBV10-2
j_gene: TRBJ2-3
abundance: .
d_gene: .

CDR3nt: TGCGCCAGCACTCTATTGTTTTGGGACAGGGGCTACAATGAGCAGTTCTTC
CDR3aa: CASTLLFWDRGYNEQFF
v_gene: TRBV5-1
j_gene: TRBJ2-1
abundance: many
d_gene: TRBD1

CDR3nt: TGTGCCAGCAGCCCCCGGACAGGGGAGGTGTCTGGCTACACCTTC
CDR3aa: CASSPRTGEVSGYTF
v_gene: TRBV7-9
j_gene: TRBJ1-2
abundance: few
d_gene: TRBD1

CDR3nt: TGTGCCAGCAGTGAAGCGCTAGACGGGGGAGAGCAGTTCTTC
CDR3aa: CASSEALDGGEQFF
v_gene: TRBV2
j_gene: TRBJ2-1
abundance: .
d_gene: .

CDR3nt: TGTGCCAGCACCCTAAAGGTACAACACTACAATGAGCAGTTCTTC
CDR3aa: CASTLKVQHYNEQFF
v_gene: TRBV12-3/TRBV12-4
j_gene: TRBJ2-1
abundance: .
d_gene: .

CDR3nt: TGTGCCAGCAGCGACCGACTAGCGGGGTACCGCACAGATACGCAGTATTTT
CDR3aa: CASSDRLAGYRTDTQYF
v_gene: TRBV7-2
j_gene: TRBJ2-3
abundance: few
d_gene: TRBD2

CDR3nt: TGTGCCAGCAGCGGAGCTCTCCGGGAAGAGACCCAGTACTTC
CDR3aa: CASSGALREETQYF
v_gene: TRBV7-2
j_gene: TRBJ2-5
abundance: .
d_gene: .

CDR3nt: TGTGCCAGCACCCGGGTGTTCGGGTCACCCCTCCACTTT
CDR3aa: CASTRVFGSPLHF
v_gene: TRBV6-5
j_gene: TRBJ1-6
abundance: .
d_gene: .

CDR3nt: TGTGCCAGCAGCCAAGGTCCAAGCGCTGGAAACACCATATATTTT
CDR3aa: CASSQGPSAGNTIYF
v_gene: TRBV4-2
j_gene: TRBJ1-3
abundance: few
d_gene: .